What follows are 15 T cell receptor beta chains derived from one specimen sequenced in a study of T-cell reconstitution after alpha-beta-depleted transplantation in children (dated by TCRdb to the mid-2010s). The library relied on PCR. For sequencing, an Illumina HiSeq 2500 was employed. To normalize quantification of the TCRbeta repertoire, the TCR libraries were built with molecular barcoding that relied on unique molecular identifiers. The public reads were quality trimmed at Q25 with fastp and then assembled into clones with MiXCR by TCRdb, keeping productive beta chains. When rows share a CDR3 protein, they turn into one entry using the most common DNA and genes. Recorded for this sample are 350,000 to 450,000 distinct CDR3 sequences; roughly 15% of them occurred a single time. About 4.5% of the sample is held by the ten biggest clonotypes. This material consisted of PBMCs, taken from the stem cell graft. Receptor source: a human donor who donated a stem cell graft to a child with Fanconi anemia.

This chain links TRBV20-1 with TRBJ2-1, with 8 bases identical to TRBD1. Unmatched junction bases numbered 4, after V lost 4 bases and J lost 2 bases. Germline CDR1 and CDR2: DFQATT and SNEGSKA (reference sequence). The length of the CDR3 is 14 residues. The CDR3 spells CSATDRAPYNEQFF. For the CDR3, the DNA is TGCAGTGCTACGGACAGGGCGCCCTACAATGAGCAGTTCTTC.

This clonotype was detected ten times or more. The rearrangement links TRBV5-1 to TRBJ2-2; TRBD1 matches at 7 bases. CDR3 length equals 16 residues. J lost 0 bases, V lost 4 bases, and 6 bases had no gene match. Per the germline V gene, CDR1 is SGHRS and CDR2 is YFSETQ. DNA for the CDR3: TGCGCCAGCAGCGGATCCGGGACAGCGAACACCGGGGAGCTGTTTTTT. Translated, it gives CASSGSGTANTGELFF.

Ten or more counts support this clonotype. This chain uses TRBV9 with TRBJ2-5; possible D gene TRBD1, 7 bases. Germline V gene data show CDR1 as SGDLS and CDR2 as YYNGEE. This CDR3 spans 15 amino acids. V lost 4 bases and J lost 3, with 16 bases in between. CDR3 coding DNA: TGTGCCAGCAGCCCCGGAGGAGGGGGCGAAGAGACCCAGTACTTC. It yields the protein CASSPGGGGEETQYF. The entire variable domain, with the rest obtained from reference TRBV9 and TRBJ2-5, is as follows: DSGVTQTPKHLITATGQRVTLRCSPRSGDLSVYWYQQSLDQGLQFLIQYYNGEERAKGNILERFSAQQFPDLHSELNLSSLELGDSALYFCASSPGGGGEETQYFGPGTRLLVL.

V and J are TRBV30 and TRBJ2-5; tentatively, D is TRBD1 (6 bases). Trimming pared 2 bases from V and 1 base from J, leaving 8 bases between. The CDR3 runs to 13 residues. Germline CDR1 and CDR2: GTSNPN and SVGIG (reference sequence). This chain's CDR3 is CAWSTGSQETQYF. The DNA of the CDR3 is TGTGCCTGGAGTACAGGGTCCCAAGAGACCCAGTACTTC.

This clonotype was seen more than once but under ten times. J is TRBJ1-1 and V is TRBV20-1; D unclear. The V end lost 2 bases, the J end lost 4 bases, and 14 bases lay between the germline ends. Germline V gives CDR1 DFQATT, CDR2 SNEGSKA (reference sequence). The CDR3 is 14 amino acids. The CDR3 region is CSARLGGLGTEAFF. The CDR3 coding sequence is TGCAGTGCTAGATTGGGCGGGTTGGGCACTGAAGCTTTCTTT.

The chain recombines TRBV5-5 with TRBJ1-4, with D uncertain. V was pared by 0 bases and J by 8 bases, with 8 bases between. The CDR3 contains 13 residues. The germline CDR1 and CDR2 sequences are SGHKS and YYEKEE (reference sequence). The CDR3 protein is CASSLDYSEKLFF. CDR3 coding DNA: TGTGCCAGCAGCTTGGATTACAGCGAAAAACTGTTTTTT. The entire variable domain, with the rest obtained from reference TRBV5-5 and TRBJ1-4, is as follows: DAGVTQSPTHLIKTRGQQVTLRCSPISGHKSVSWYQQVLGQGPQFIFQYYEKEERGRGNFPDRFSARQFPNYSSELNVNALLLGDSALYLCASSLDYSEKLFFGSGTQLSVL.

This clonotype was seen ten or more times. The gene calls are TRBV7-2 and TRBJ2-1, with D perhaps matching TRBD1 or TRBD2 (6 bases each). The CDR3 has 15 amino acids. Germline CDR1 reads SGHTA; CDR2 reads FQGNSA. V dropped 1 base and J dropped 9 bases, with 16 bases sitting between them. The CDR3 is CASSLGSTGRREQFF. The CDR3 coding sequence is TGTGCCAGCAGCTTAGGGAGCACAGGGAGGCGTGAGCAGTTCTTC. The full variable domain, in which reference TRBV7-2 and TRBJ2-1 provide the parts outside the CDR3, is GAGVSQSPSNKVTEKGKDVELRCDPISGHTALYWYRQSLGQGLEFLIYFQGNSAPDKSGLPSDRFSAERTGGSVSTLTIQRTQQEDSAVYLCASSLGSTGRREQFFGPGTRLTVL.

The V call is TRBV6-1, the J call TRBJ1-2; 7 nucleotides align to TRBD1. The CDR3 loop spans 14 amino acids. With V trimmed by 6 bases and J by 6 bases, 10 bases remained unmatched. CDR1 and CDR2 from the germline V gene are MNHNS and SASEGT. CDR3 loop: CASSPQTGLHGYTF. The CDR3, as DNA: TGTGCCAGCAGCCCCCAGACAGGGTTGCATGGCTACACCTTC.

A few counts support this clonotype. The chain has TRBV12-3 or TRBV12-4 and TRBJ1-1; D unclear. The CDR3 has 13 amino acids. V was clipped by 8 bases and J by 3 bases, with 13 bases between them. The CDR3 DNA reads TGTGCCAGCGGAGTTGTGGTTCACACTGAAGCTTTCTTT. Its translation is CASGVVVHTEAFF.

There are many counts of this clonotype. This chain joins TRBV3-1 and TRBJ1-1, with D tentatively TRBD1 (6 bases). Germline CDR1 is LGHDT and CDR2 is YNNKEL (reference sequence). V lost 1 base, J lost 7 bases, and 19 bases lay in between. The CDR3 is 16 residues long. The CDR3 DNA is TGTGCCAGCAGCCAAGTCCGAAACACAGGGAGAGGTGAAGCTTTCTTT. This sequence encodes CASSQVRNTGRGEAFF.

This clonotype was picked up many times. The chain uses TRBV7-9 and TRBJ1-2; no definite D call. Germline V CDR1 and CDR2: SEHNR, FQNEAQ (reference sequence). This CDR3 spans 15 amino acids. The ends were cut back, 1 base at V and 4 bases at J, with 13 bases in the middle. CDR3 in amino acids: CASSLGTGLVYGYTF. The DNA for the CDR3 is TGTGCCAGCAGCTTAGGAACGGGATTAGTCTATGGCTACACCTTC.

A note on this clonotype: This sequence may be a read error, since a much larger clone differs from it by one base. The genes are TRBV5-5 and TRBJ1-1; D is unclear. This CDR3 is built from 15 residues. Germline loops: CDR1 SGHKS, CDR2 YYEKEE (reference sequence). DNA of the CDR3: TGTGCCAGCAGCTTGGGCGGAACTGCAAACACTAAAGCTTTCTTT. Its translation is CASSLGGTANTKAFF.

The V and J genes are TRBV5-1 and TRBJ2-3; unclear D gene. CDR1 and CDR2 from the germline V gene are SGHRS and YFSETQ. The CDR3 totals 14 residues. The V end lost 0 bases, the J end lost 2 bases, and 7 bases lay between the germline ends. CDR3 DNA: TGCGCCAGCAGCTTGGGCCACCTCACAGATACGCAGTATTTT. It specifies CASSLGHLTDTQYF.

This clonotype has a handful of counts. The CDR3 DNA reads TGTGCCAGCAGCGGCCGGACAGGGAGGGACACTGAAGCTTTCTTT. Amino acid sequence: CASSGRTGRDTEAFF. The chain links TRBV5-5 to TRBJ1-1; 8 bases align to TRBD1. Germline loops: CDR1 SGHKS, CDR2 YYEKEE (reference sequence). The trim removed 4 bases at V and 3 bases at J, leaving 8 bases unmatched. This CDR3 is 15 amino acids long.

V gene TRBV7-2 combines with J gene TRBJ2-3; D possibly corresponds to TRBD1 (6 bases). The V gene lost 0 bases and the J gene lost 3 bases, with 10 bases spanning the gap. The CDR3 spans 15 residues. Germline-derived CDR1 and CDR2 are SGHTA and FQGNSA. The CDR3 reads CASSLAPGVTDTQYF. Here the CDR3 DNA reads TGTGCCAGCAGCTTAGCGCCAGGGGTGACAGATACGCAGTATTTT.